The T cell receptor beta chain described here comes from a study of persistence of HIV-infected CD4 T cells (dated by TCRdb to 2018 to 2020). In the study overall: The study isolated CMV- and HIV-1 Gag-responding CD4+ T cells from ART-treated individuals to examine antigen-driven clonal expansion of HIV-1-infected cells. The median time the participants had spent on suppressive ART was less than 9 years. Peripheral blood samples of up to about 180 mL were obtained at multiple time points, with the exception of a couple of participants, for whom leukapheresis was performed at a single time point. TCRbeta sequencing assessed the clonality of all cells in each sorted population, while proviral sequencing assessed the clonality of infected cells. The TCR cluster analysis across participants included roughly eight participants for CMV and more than 5 participants for Gag.

Including cysteine and phenylalanine, the CDR3 has 14 amino acids. The kept DNA is CDR3 alone, 42 bases in frame from the first base. The junction shows trimming of 7 bases on V and 1 base on J, plus 14 bases between the germline ends. CDR1 MNHNY and CDR2 SVGAGI were looked up in the germline V gene (reference sequence). To note about this clone: Its antigen is unknown. The sample holds no much larger clone one base away, and base qualities are not on file.

Overall results and qualifications from the work: Bulk TCR analyses could not be limited to the rare CMV-responding cells that actually contained HIV-1 proviruses. A correlation was observed between TCR oligoclonality and proviral oligoclonality within the same sorted populations. Antigen-responding cells were enriched for expanded CDR3beta sequences that were degenerate, which suggests that CD4+ responses to CMV and Gag underwent convergent selection. Significantly lower TCRbeta richness was observed in CMV- and Gag-responding cells than in anti-CD3/anti-CD28-responding cells, and higher oligoclonality was observed in CMV-responding cells than in CD3/CD28-stimulated and Gag-responding cells. Only a small number of individuals took part in the study, and only a limited range of antigens was tested.

Per the publication, the treatment or condition label means: suppressive antiretroviral therapy. Cells were stimulated with lysates of CMV-infected fibroblasts at 9 to 10 ug/mL. Memory CD4+ T cells that did not respond, being CD40L-negative, CD69-negative and CD45RO-high, were sorted as memory populations depleted of antigen-responding cells. Participants were HIV-1-infected adults who started suppressive ART during chronic infection. For at least 4 years, participants had undetectable plasma HIV-1 RNA, below 50 copies/mL. To be included, a participant needed positive CMV serology and a CD4+ T cell count above 400 cells/uL. Before stimulation, PBMCs were isolated using density centrifugation and depleted of CD8+ T cells. Stimulation of CD8-depleted PBMCs was carried out for more than 15 hours with anti-CD28/CD49d costimulation, CD40-blocking antibody and enfuvirtide, to prevent new infections. Sorting was done on either a Beckman Coulter MoFlo Legacy or an XDP sorter, and propidium iodide was used to exclude dead cells. Genomic DNA was extracted with the QIAamp DNA Mini Kit for samples above one million cells, otherwise with the Quick-DNA Microprep Kit.

The immunoSEQ hsTCRB assay version 4 in survey mode was used to sequence TCRbeta repertoires from genomic DNA. For TCRbeta sequencing, genomic DNA was diluted to 8 to 10 ng/uL, with up to 1 ug used per sample. Turning to the authors' computational methods: ImmunoSeq Analyzer 3.0 was used for analysis of TCRbeta data, and diversity was computed on productive nucleotide rearrangements. Lower-bound TCR diversity was estimated with the improved Chao index, and clonality with the Gini coefficient using the Immunarch R package. Nucleotide rearrangements that differed but encoded the same CDR3beta amino acid sequence were counted as separate clonotypes. Differential abundance analysis found TCRbeta sequences that were significantly enriched in antigen-responding cells compared with anti-CD3/anti-CD28-activated cells. TCRs were clustered by predicted peptide-MHC specificity with GLIPH2, both within individual participants and across merged participant data sets. The table comes from immuneACCESS by way of TCRdb, which keeps in-frame sequences with V and J called. Part of the clones is missing from these tables; in studies checked, under half for an unresolved V gene and the rest for unknown reasons. For V, J and clone size, that table is used; D and trimming come from the DNA. This sample gives tens of thousands of clones in total; more than 70% of them show up just once. Of the sample, approximately 3% is held by the ten largest clones.

The input for sequencing was CD4+ T cells sorted from PBMCs after approximately 19-hour stimulation, taken from a patient who received antiretroviral therapy. Per the publication, the cell subset or site label means: CD40L-CD69- CD45RO-high memory CD4 T cells not responding to CMV lysate. This sequence was found in an adult man with HIV who was CMV-seropositive. The receptor chain draws on TRBV6-6 and TRBJ2-7; the D gene is perhaps TRBD2, from 5 matching bases. The DNA is as follows: TGTGCCAGCATTCACGGGATGAGGTCCTACGAGCAGTACTTC. The translation is CASIHGMRSYEQYF.